The entry below describes one T cell receptor beta chain. Per the study methods: Nucleated cell number was recorded as an estimate derived from reference gene primer amplification. Data came from immunoSEQ multiplex PCR; TCRdb stores just in-frame clones and leaves some out. D and trimming come from the DNA, and the V and J calls and clone size come from that table. The sample gives roughly 49,000 clones, 84% of which show up once; 1.5% to 2% is in the top ten. This sample was taken from a study of blood T cell repertoires in COVID-19. Sequenced input: peripheral blood. The source is a man aged 45-60 years with acute or convalescent COVID-19.

The CDR3 DNA is TGTGCCAGCAGCGTAGAAGGGAGCAATTCACCCCTCCACTTT. Translation gives CASSVEGSNSPLHF. V and J are TRBV9 and TRBJ1-6; D unclear. Germline V gene lookup returns CDR1 SGDLS and CDR2 YYNGEE. The CDR3 is 14 amino acids. With 0 bases removed from V and 7 bases from J, the gap between germline ends came to 8 bases.